This TCR beta chain came from a study of CD8 T cells in ankylosing spondylitis. Whole-study findings and limits: Characteristic, it appeared, of ankylosing spondylitis blood was a TCR beta motif of several highly homologous variants.

This clonotype was observed a handful of times. The target antigen is unknown. The CDR3 runs 13 residues. Trimming cost V 5 bases and J 5 bases, with 14 bases left between them. CDR1 is SQVTM, CDR2 ANQGSEA, per germline. A quantitative 5'-RACE method, one with molecular barcodes, was used to make TCR beta libraries. A single record per CDR3 protein comes from TCRdb applying MiXCR to the 5' RACE reads. The profile covers around 250,000 distinct CDR3 sequences, with about a sixth appearing a single time and approximately 32% taken by the ten largest. The sample taken for sequencing was blood, either unsorted or a sorted T cell fraction (not recorded which). The chain has TRBV29-1 and TRBJ2-3; D is perhaps TRBD2 (6 bases). The receptor comes from a male donor with ankylosing spondylitis or in good health (not recorded which). CDR3 residues: CSVPGAPGDTQYF. The CDR3, as DNA: TGCAGCGTTCCGGGAGCCCCGGGAGATACGCAGTATTTT.